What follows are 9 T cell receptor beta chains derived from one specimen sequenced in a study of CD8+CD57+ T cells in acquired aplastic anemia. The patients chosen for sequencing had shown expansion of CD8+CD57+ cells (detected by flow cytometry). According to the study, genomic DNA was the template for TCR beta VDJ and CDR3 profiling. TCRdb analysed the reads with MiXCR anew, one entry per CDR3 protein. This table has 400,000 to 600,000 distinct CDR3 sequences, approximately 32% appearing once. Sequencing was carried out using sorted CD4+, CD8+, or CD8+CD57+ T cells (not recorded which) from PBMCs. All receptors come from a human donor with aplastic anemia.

The DNA for the CDR3 is TGCAGTGCTTTTGGCTCGTCGCGGGCCACCGATTGGGAGCAGTACTTC. It specifies CSAFGSSRATDWEQYF. The gene calls are TRBV20-1 and TRBJ2-7; D is perhaps TRBD2 (5 bases). The V and J ends lost 5 bases and 7 bases respectively, with 27 bases between them. There are 16 residues in the CDR3. Germline CDR1 is DFQATT and CDR2 is SNEGSKA (reference sequence).

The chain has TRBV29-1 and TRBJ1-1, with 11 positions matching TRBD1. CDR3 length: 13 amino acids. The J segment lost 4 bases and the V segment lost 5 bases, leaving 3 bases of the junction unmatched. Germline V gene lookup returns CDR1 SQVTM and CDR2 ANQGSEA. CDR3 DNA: TGCAGCGTTACCGGGACAGGGGGCACTGAAGCTTTCTTT. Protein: CSVTGTGGTEAFF.

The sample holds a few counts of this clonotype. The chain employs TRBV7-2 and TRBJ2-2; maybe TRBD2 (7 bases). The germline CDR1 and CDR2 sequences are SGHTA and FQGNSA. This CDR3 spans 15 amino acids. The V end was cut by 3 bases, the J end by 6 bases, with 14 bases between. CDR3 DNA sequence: TGTGCCAGCAGCTTCAAGTGGGGGGGCGCCGGGGAGCTGTTTTTT. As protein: CASSFKWGGAGELFF.

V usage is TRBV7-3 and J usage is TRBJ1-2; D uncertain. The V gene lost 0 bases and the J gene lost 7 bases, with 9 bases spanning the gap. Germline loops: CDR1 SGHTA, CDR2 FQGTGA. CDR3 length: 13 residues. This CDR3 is CASSLTPGPGYTF. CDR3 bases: TGTGCCAGCAGCTTAACGCCTGGTCCTGGCTACACCTTC.

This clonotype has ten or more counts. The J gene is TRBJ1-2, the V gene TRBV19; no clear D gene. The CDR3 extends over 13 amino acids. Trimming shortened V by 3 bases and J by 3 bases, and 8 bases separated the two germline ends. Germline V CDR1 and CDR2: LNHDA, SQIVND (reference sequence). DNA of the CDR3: TGTGCCAGTAGTATTGAGGTCGACTATGGCTACACCTTC. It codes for CASSIEVDYGYTF.

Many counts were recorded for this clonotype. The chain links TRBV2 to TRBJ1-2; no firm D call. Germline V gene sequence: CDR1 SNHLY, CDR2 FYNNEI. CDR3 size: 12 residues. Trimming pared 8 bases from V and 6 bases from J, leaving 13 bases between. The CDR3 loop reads CASCRVQNGYTF. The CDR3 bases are TGTGCCAGCTGCCGGGTTCAGAATGGCTACACCTTC.

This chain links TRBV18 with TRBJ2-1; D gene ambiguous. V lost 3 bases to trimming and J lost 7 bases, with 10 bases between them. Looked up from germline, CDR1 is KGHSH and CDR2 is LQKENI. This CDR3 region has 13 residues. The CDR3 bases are TGTGCCAGCTCACCGACAACTGAAAATGAGCAGTTCTTC. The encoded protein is CASSPTTENEQFF.

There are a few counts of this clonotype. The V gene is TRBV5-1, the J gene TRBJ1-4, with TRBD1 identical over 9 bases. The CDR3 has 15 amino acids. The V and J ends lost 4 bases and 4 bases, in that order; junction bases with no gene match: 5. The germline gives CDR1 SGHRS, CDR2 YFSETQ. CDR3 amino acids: CASSVPGQGNEKLFF. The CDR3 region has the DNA TGCGCCAGCAGCGTACCGGGACAGGGTAATGAAAAACTGTTTTTT. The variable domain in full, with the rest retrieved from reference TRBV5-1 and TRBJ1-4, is KAGVTQTPRYLIKTRGQQVTLSCSPISGHRSVSWYQQTPGQGLQFLFEYFSETQRNKGNFPGRFSGRQFSNSRSEMNVSTLELGDSALYLCASSVPGQGNEKLFFGSGTQLSVL.

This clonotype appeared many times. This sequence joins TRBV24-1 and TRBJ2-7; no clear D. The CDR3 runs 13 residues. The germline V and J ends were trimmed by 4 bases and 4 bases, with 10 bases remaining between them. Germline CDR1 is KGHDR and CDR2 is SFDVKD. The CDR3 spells CATSDRLRYEQYF. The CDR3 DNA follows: TGTGCCACCAGTGACAGGCTTCGTTACGAGCAGTACTTC.